This T cell receptor (beta chain) is drawn from a study of cytomegalovirus exposure and HLA in healthy donors. Primers: 60 Vbeta forward and 13 Jbeta reverse. Profiled with immunoSEQ multiplex PCR; TCRdb holds only in-frame clones, not every one. The sample records under 150,000 clones, over 60% being singletons. There are a few counts of this clone. The target antigen is unknown. This CDR3 is also generated by other DNA sequences in the sample. General study results and limits: Some V segments, TRBV6-2 and TRBV6-3 among them, were indistinguishable and were therefore excluded. It was shown in a later analysis that HLA-associated TCR beta chains were more clonally expanded than other, equally common chains. Later, TCR association rates were found to vary by HLA locus, highest for DRB1 and lowest for HLA-C.

CDR1 is MNHNY and CDR2 is SVGAGI in the germline V gene (reference sequence). Trimming at V came to 5 bases and at J to 2 bases, leaving 5 bases not matched to a gene. The CDR3 is 14 residues long. Sequencing was carried out using PBMCs. The chain employs TRBV6-6 and TRBJ2-7, with TRBD1 matching over 8 bases. This receptor was identified in a male donor in good health and CMV-seropositive. The CDR3 bases are TGTGCCAGCAGTCCAGGACAGGGAGCCTACGAGCAGTACTTC. Translated, it gives CASSPGQGAYEQYF.